These 22 T cell receptor beta chains were sequenced from one sample in a study of T-cell reconstitution after alpha-beta-depleted transplantation in children. Unique molecular identifiers were incorporated during preparation of the TCRbeta library. TCRdb re-called the PCR reads through MiXCR, storing one row per CDR3 protein. Altogether approximately 220,000 distinct CDR3 sequences are present, roughly a sixth being singletons, with the ten largest covering 35% to 50%. Material: PBMCs, mostly from graft donor cells, obtained 360 days after TCRalphabeta/CD19-depleted stem cell transplant. All receptors derive from a male patient aged 2-15 years who had a stem cell transplant for acute lymphoblastic leukemia, so the T cells may come from the graft donor.

This clonotype was seen only a few times. The chain links TRBV12-3 or TRBV12-4 to TRBJ2-7; 8 bases match TRBD1. The CDR3 has 17 residues. J lost 5 bases, V lost 2 bases, and 14 bases had no gene match. The CDR3 protein is CASSLYGVNDRGHEQYF. The CDR3, as DNA: TGTGCCAGCAGTTTATATGGGGTGAACGACAGGGGTCACGAGCAGTACTTC.

This clonotype was seen more than once but under ten times. J is TRBJ2-7 and V is TRBV23-1, with TRBD1 identical over 10 bases. TRBV23-1 is an ORF, with its function uncertain. J gave up 4 bases and V 4 bases, and 10 bases lay outside the gene matches. This CDR3 region has 16 residues. CDR3 DNA: TGCGCCAGCAGTCCTAATTCCGGGACAGGGGCTTACGAGCAGTACTTC. It codes for CASSPNSGTGAYEQYF.

The chain employs TRBV20-1 and TRBJ2-7; D is tentatively TRBD1 or TRBD2 (5 bases each). The CDR3 is 14 amino acids. The V and J ends lost 3 bases and 0 bases respectively, with 12 bases between them. Germline V gene lookup returns CDR1 DFQATT and CDR2 SNEGSKA (reference sequence). The CDR3, as DNA: TGCAGTGCTAGCGCCGGGGCCCTCTCCTACGAGCAGTACTTC. Its translation: CSASAGALSYEQYF.

CDR3 sequence: CASSQDSSGAQSYEQYF. CDR3 DNA: TGCGCCAGCAGCCAAGATTCATCGGGTGCCCAATCCTACGAGCAGTACTTC. The chain couples TRBV4-3 to TRBJ2-7; the D is unclear. Trimming stripped 0 bases from V and 1 base from J, with 16 bases between. The CDR3 has 17 residues. From germline, CDR1 is LGHNA and CDR2 YSLEER.

J is TRBJ1-1 and V is TRBV30; D uncertain. Between the trimmed V and J ends, which lost 2 bases and 1 base, there was a span of 8 bases. Looked up from germline, CDR1 is GTSNPN and CDR2 is SVGIG (reference sequence). The CDR3 has 13 residues. CDR3 sequence reads: CAWSPGRNTEAFF. CDR3 sequence (DNA): TGTGCCTGGAGTCCAGGACGGAACACTGAAGCTTTCTTT.

There are a few counts of this clonotype. The rearrangement joins TRBV7-2 to TRBJ2-1; perhaps TRBD2 as D (5 bases). V lost 5 bases, J lost 0 bases, and 11 bases lay in between. The germline gives CDR1 SGHTA, CDR2 FQGNSA. The CDR3 length is 15 residues. In nucleotides, the CDR3 is TGTGCCAGCAGCGTACTAGGGAGCTCCTACAATGAGCAGTTCTTC. Encoded protein: CASSVLGSSYNEQFF.

The V gene is TRBV12-3 or TRBV12-4, the J gene TRBJ2-1; TRBD1 matches at 9 bases. This CDR3 contains 17 residues. V lost 4 bases, J lost 3 bases, and 10 bases stayed unmatched. The CDR3 is CASSSGTGLLGYNEQFF. The CDR3 nucleotides are TGTGCCAGCAGTTCCGGGACAGGGTTGCTGGGCTACAATGAGCAGTTCTTC.

In this sample, this clonotype turned up many times. The rearrangement joins TRBV3-1 to TRBJ2-3; possible D gene TRBD2, 5 bases. Deletions cut 3 bases from V and 4 bases from J, with 17 bases between. Per the germline V gene, CDR1 is LGHDT and CDR2 is YNNKEL (reference sequence). CDR3 length equals 16 residues. CDR3 nucleotides: TGTGCCAGCAGCCACCGACTACCATCTTCTGCAGATACGCAGTATTTT. Residues: CASSHRLPSSADTQYF.

This clonotype was observed a few times. V usage is TRBV29-1 and J usage is TRBJ2-5, with 9 bases lining up with TRBD1. There are 15 residues in the CDR3. In germline, CDR1 is SQVTM, CDR2 ANQGSEA. After removal of 5 bases from V and 0 bases from J, the junction contained 7 bases not matched to a gene. This chain's CDR3 is CSVHDRGGDQETQYF. The CDR3 DNA reads as TGCAGCGTTCATGACAGGGGGGGAGACCAAGAGACCCAGTACTTC.

The V gene is TRBV5-4, the J gene TRBJ2-2; tentative D call: TRBD1 (6 bases). The V end lost 0 bases, the J end lost 1 base, and 10 bases lay between the germline ends. Germline values: CDR1 SGHNT, CDR2 YYREEE (reference sequence). This CDR3 region has 16 residues. The DNA for the CDR3 is TGTGCCAGCAGCTTGGCTACAGGGAAGAACACCGGGGAGCTGTTTTTT. This translates into CASSLATGKNTGELFF.

This clonotype was seen ten or more times. This rearrangement joins TRBV6-2 or TRBV6-3 to TRBJ2-1; possible D gene TRBD2, 6 bases. CDR3 size: 14 residues. Germline values: CDR1 MNHEY, CDR2 SVGEGT. Trimming pared 10 bases from V and 5 bases from J, leaving 18 bases between. The CDR3: CATTTRAGNNEQFF. In DNA form, the CDR3 reads TGTGCCACTACGACTCGGGCGGGGAACAATGAGCAGTTCTTC.

This clonotype was seen many times. This sequence joins TRBV5-1 and TRBJ1-1; D not resolved. Trimming cost V 0 bases and J 1 base, with 10 bases left between them. The germline V gene has CDR1 SGHRS and CDR2 YFSETQ. The CDR3 loop spans 15 amino acids. The CDR3 sequence is CASSLDPGGNTEAFF. CDR3 coding DNA: TGCGCCAGCAGCTTGGATCCGGGAGGGAACACTGAAGCTTTCTTT.

The V and J genes are TRBV29-1 and TRBJ2-7; 8 positions agree with TRBD1. The trim removed 7 bases at V and 0 bases at J, leaving 8 bases unmatched. CDR1 is SQVTM, CDR2 ANQGSEA, per germline. The CDR3 sequence is 14 residues long. The CDR3 coding sequence is TGCAGCGCCGGGACAGGAACCCTCTCCTACGAGCAGTACTTC. This gives the protein CSAGTGTLSYEQYF.

The CDR3 is CASVQNEQRDTGELFF. CDR3 coding DNA: TGTGCCAGCGTCCAAAACGAACAACGGGACACCGGGGAGCTGTTTTTT. The chain carries TRBV12-3 or TRBV12-4 and TRBJ2-2; D remains ambiguous. Trimming shortened V by 8 bases and J by 3 bases, and 19 bases separated the two germline ends. This CDR3 region has 16 residues.

This clonotype has just a few counts. The chain links TRBV7-9 to TRBJ2-7; the D gene is possibly TRBD2 (5 bases). The germline gives CDR1 SEHNR, CDR2 FQNEAQ (reference sequence). This CDR3 spans 16 amino acids. V shed 4 bases and J shed 2 bases, with 18 bases lying between them. CDR3 sequence: CASSSVLPGIPYEQYF. CDR3 nucleotide sequence: TGTGCCAGCAGCTCAGTTTTACCGGGGATTCCCTACGAGCAGTACTTC.

J is TRBJ1-1 and V is TRBV12-3 or TRBV12-4, with D hard to call. This CDR3 contains 14 residues. Trimming took 4 bases from V and 1 from J, leaving 10 bases between them. CDR3 in amino acids: CASSWGEGNTEAFF. The CDR3 nucleotides are TGTGCCAGCAGTTGGGGTGAGGGGAACACTGAAGCTTTCTTT.

This clonotype has at least ten counts. V gene TRBV18 combines with J gene TRBJ2-3, with unresolved D. This CDR3 is built from 11 residues. In germline, CDR1 is KGHSH, CDR2 LQKENI. The V gene lost 3 bases and the J gene lost 4 bases, with 2 bases spanning the gap. The CDR3 DNA follows: TGTGCCAGCTCACCCTCAGATACGCAGTATTTT. Its protein is CASSPSDTQYF.

The chain uses TRBV20-1 and TRBJ1-5, with D perhaps TRBD1 (6 bases). With 6 bases removed from V and 5 bases from J, the gap between germline ends came to 14 bases. This CDR3 region has 13 residues. In germline, CDR1 is DFQATT, CDR2 SNEGSKA (reference sequence). CDR3 in DNA: TGCAGTGCCACCTCAGGGGCCTATCAGCCCCAGCATTTT. Translated: CSATSGAYQPQHF.

The V call is TRBV20-1, the J call TRBJ2-1; TRBD2 agrees at 9 bases. The CDR3 contains 15 residues. With V trimmed by 3 bases and J by 7 bases, 10 bases remained unmatched. From germline, CDR1 is DFQATT and CDR2 SNEGSKA (reference sequence). The CDR3: CSARGLLAGRNEQFF. CDR3 DNA: TGCAGTGCTAGGGGGTTGCTAGCGGGGAGAAATGAGCAGTTCTTC.

The chain has TRBV5-1 and TRBJ2-5; possibly TRBD2 for D (7 bases). The CDR3 covers 16 residues. V dropped 4 bases and J dropped 3 bases, with 19 bases sitting between them. Germline loops: CDR1 SGHRS, CDR2 YFSETQ. Written as DNA, the CDR3 is TGCGCCAGCAGCCTCGGTTATGGGGGGGCGGAAGAGACCCAGTACTTC. Translating gives CASSLGYGGAEETQYF.

The rearrangement joins TRBV2 to TRBJ2-1, with 9 nucleotides matching TRBD1. The CDR3 extends over 12 amino acids. In germline, CDR1 is SNHLY, CDR2 FYNNEI. Losses at the gene ends were 6 bases for V and 10 bases for J; bases not matched to a gene: 4. This chain's CDR3 is CASSGQGTEQFF. CDR3 nucleotides: TGTGCCAGCAGCGGACAGGGGACGGAGCAGTTCTTC.

The sample holds a few counts of this clonotype. The gene calls are TRBV20-1 and TRBJ2-7; D remains unclear. The length of the CDR3 is 13 residues. Trimming removed 2 bases at V and 0 bases at J, with 8 bases between. Germline CDR1 and CDR2: DFQATT and SNEGSKA (reference sequence). The CDR3 is CSARQSLSYEQYF. Written as DNA, the CDR3 is TGCAGTGCTAGACAGAGTCTCTCCTACGAGCAGTACTTC.